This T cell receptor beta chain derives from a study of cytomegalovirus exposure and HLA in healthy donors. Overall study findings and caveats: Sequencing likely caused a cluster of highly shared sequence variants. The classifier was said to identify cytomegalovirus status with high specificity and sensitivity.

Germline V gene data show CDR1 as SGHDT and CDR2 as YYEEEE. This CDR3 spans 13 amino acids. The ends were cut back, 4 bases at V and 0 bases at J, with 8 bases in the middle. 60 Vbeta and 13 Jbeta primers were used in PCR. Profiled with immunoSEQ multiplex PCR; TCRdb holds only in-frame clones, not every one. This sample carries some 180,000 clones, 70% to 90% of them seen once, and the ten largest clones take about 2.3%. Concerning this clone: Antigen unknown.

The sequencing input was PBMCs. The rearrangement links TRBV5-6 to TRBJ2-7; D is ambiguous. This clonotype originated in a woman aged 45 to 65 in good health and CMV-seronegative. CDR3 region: CASSTTGSYEQYF. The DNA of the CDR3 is TGTGCCAGCAGCACGACGGGCTCCTACGAGCAGTACTTC. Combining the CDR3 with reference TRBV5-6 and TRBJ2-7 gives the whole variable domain DAGVTQSPTHLIKTRGQQVTLRCSPKSGHDTVSWYQQALGQGPQFIFQYYEEEERQRGNFPDRFSGHQFPNYSSELNVNALLLGDSALYLCASSTTGSYEQYFGPGTRLTVT.